These T cell receptor beta chains were read from a single sample in a study of cytomegalovirus exposure and HLA in healthy donors. Sequencing used immunoSEQ multiplex PCR; TCRdb keeps in-frame clones, though not all of them. The table has some 180,000 clones, over 75% seen once. The sample taken for sequencing was PBMCs. These receptors originate from a girl in the first two years of life in good health and CMV-seronegative. Both conserved end residues are part of each CDR3. The D gene is left open where the match is weak. Clone size is shown for a subset of rows, as once, few, many or a class of expanded clone.

>TRBV9|-|-|TRBJ2-5
CASSISSGQETQYF
TGTGCCAGCAGCATATCGAGCGGGCAAGAGACCCAGTACTTC
>TRBV5-1|-|TRBD1|TRBJ2-5
CASSLLEMGRTGNEGETQYF
TGCGCCAGCAGCTTGCTCGAGATGGGCCGGACAGGGAATGAGGGGGAGACCCAGTACTTC
>TRBV5-1|-|TRBD1|TRBJ1-4
CASRDRDGEKLFF
TGCGCCAGCCGAGACAGGGATGGTGAAAAACTGTTTTTT
>TRBV10-3|-|-|TRBJ1-1
CAISLQGNTEAFF
TGTGCCATCAGCCTACAGGGAAACACTGAAGCTTTCTTT
>TRBV5-4|-|-|TRBJ2-3
CASSHLGGEPTDTQYF
TGTGCCAGCAGCCATCTCGGCGGGGAACCCACAGATACGCAGTATTTT
>TRBV19|once|TRBD1|TRBJ1-1
CASSTDRETHVNTEAFF
TGTGCCAGTAGTACCGACAGGGAGACGCACGTGAACACTGAAGCTTTCTTT
>TRBV5-1|-|-|TRBJ2-7
CASSTGYLQYF
TGCGCCAGCAGTACGGGATATCTGCAGTACTTC
>TRBV21-1|-|-|TRBJ2-5
CASSRRGETQYF
TGTGCCAGCAGCAGAAGGGGAGAGACCCAGTACTTC
>TRBV5-1|-|-|TRBJ2-5
CASSNQQTQETQYF
TGCGCCAGCAGCAATCAACAGACACAAGAGACCCAGTACTTC
>TRBV7-9|-|TRBD1|TRBJ1-4
CASRETGGTEKLFF
TGTGCCAGCAGGGAGACAGGGGGCACGGAAAAACTGTTTTTT
>TRBV7-8|-|-|TRBJ2-6
CASSLGGGDLSGANVLTF
TGTGCCAGCAGCTTAGGTGGCGGGGACCTCTCTGGGGCCAACGTCCTGACTTTC
>TRBV6-5|-|TRBD1|TRBJ2-5
CASRADREQETQYF
TGTGCCAGCAGGGCCGACAGGGAGCAAGAGACCCAGTACTTC
>TRBV4-1|-|TRBD2|TRBJ2-3
CASRPLAGGGDTQYF
TGCGCCAGCAGACCTCTAGCGGGGGGAGGGGATACGCAGTATTTT